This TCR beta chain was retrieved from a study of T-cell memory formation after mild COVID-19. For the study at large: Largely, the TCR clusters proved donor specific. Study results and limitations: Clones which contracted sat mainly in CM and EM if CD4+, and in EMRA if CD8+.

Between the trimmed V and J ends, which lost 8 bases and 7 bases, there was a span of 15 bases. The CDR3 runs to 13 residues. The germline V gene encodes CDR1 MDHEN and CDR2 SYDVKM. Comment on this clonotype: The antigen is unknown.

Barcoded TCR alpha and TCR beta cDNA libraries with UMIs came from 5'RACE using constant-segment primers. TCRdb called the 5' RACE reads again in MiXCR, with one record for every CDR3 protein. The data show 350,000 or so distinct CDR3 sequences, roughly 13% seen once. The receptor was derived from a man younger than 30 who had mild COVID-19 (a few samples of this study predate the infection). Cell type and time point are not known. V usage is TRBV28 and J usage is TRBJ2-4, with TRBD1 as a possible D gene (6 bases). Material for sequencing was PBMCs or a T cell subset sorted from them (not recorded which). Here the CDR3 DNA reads TGTGCCAGCCGTCCGGGACAAGTCAACATTCAGTACTTC. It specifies CASRPGQVNIQYF.